These 20 T cell receptor beta chains came from one sample sequenced in a study of T cell responses to AZD1222 COVID-19 vaccine. Clones were sequenced by immunoSEQ multiplex PCR, and TCRdb holds only the in-frame ones, with some missing. The sample has just under 85,000 clones; about 84% are singletons. The sample was peripheral blood, taken on day 0 of AZD1222 vaccination. These TCRs come from an adult in good health.

Turning to this clone: A junction boundary mismatches the germline segment, possibly from a read error. This sequence joins TRBV7-7 and TRBJ2-1, with D possibly being TRBD1 or TRBD2 (5 bases each). Germline V CDR1 and CDR2: SSHAT, FNYEAQ (reference sequence). The CDR3 contains 16 residues. In DNA form, the CDR3 reads TGTGCTAGCAGCTTAGCGCCAAGGACAAACTACGGTGAGCAGTTCTTC. Its translation is CASSLAPRTNYGEQFF.

V usage is TRBV28 and J usage is TRBJ1-1; D not resolved. Trimming took 7 bases from V and 7 from J, leaving 19 bases between them. Germline loops: CDR1 MDHEN, CDR2 SYDVKM. The CDR3 loop spans 14 amino acids. CDR3 in amino acids: CASNLPGYGDEAFF. The CDR3 DNA is TGTGCCAGCAATCTTCCGGGCTATGGTGATGAAGCTTTCTTT. The full variable domain, with the rest looked up from reference TRBV28 and TRBJ1-1, is DVKVTQSSRYLVKRTGEKVFLECVQDMDHENMFWYRQDPGLGLRLIYFSYDVKMKEKGDIPEGYSVSREKKERFSLILESASTNQTSMYLCASNLPGYGDEAFFGQGTRLTVV.

This chain connects TRBV19 to TRBJ1-2; 11 nucleotides line up with TRBD1. Germline CDR1 reads LNHDA; CDR2 reads SQIVND (reference sequence). The CDR3 has 15 residues. V was clipped by 6 bases and J by 2 bases; unmatched bases: 5. CDR3 in amino acids: CASSPRDRGNYGYTF. As DNA, the CDR3 is TGTGCCAGTAGCCCCCGGGACAGGGGGAACTATGGCTACACCTTC.

The V gene is TRBV6-5, the J gene TRBJ1-6, with a weak D call TRBD1 (5 bases). The V end lost 4 bases, the J end lost 8 bases, and 15 bases lay between the germline ends. The length of the CDR3 is 15 residues. Germline V gives CDR1 MNHEY, CDR2 SVGAGI. The CDR3 DNA sequence: TGTGCCAGCAGTTGGAGAGGGGCGAGTTATTCACCCCTCCACTTT. As protein: CASSWRGASYSPLHF.

To note about this clone: One end of the junction is discordant with germline, which a read error may explain. V and J are TRBV7-7 and TRBJ2-2; TRBD1 aligns across 7 bases. Germline V lookup: CDR1 SSHAT, CDR2 FNYEAQ (reference sequence). This CDR3 region has 15 residues. The CDR3 spells CASSLDRVPTGELFF. CDR3 coding DNA: TGTGCTAGCAGCTTAGACAGGGTTCCCACCGGGGAGCTGTTTTTT.

The chain couples TRBV11-2 to TRBJ1-6, with TRBD1 identical over 9 bases. Germline assignment: CDR1 SGHAT and CDR2 FQNNGV. The CDR3 is made up of 16 amino acids. V shed 5 bases, J shed 9 bases, and the junction held 11 bases outside the gene matches. The CDR3 bases are TGTGCCAGCAGCAAAAATTGGGGACAGGGTAGTTCACCCCTCCACTTT. As protein: CASSKNWGQGSSPLHF.

J is TRBJ1-6 and V is TRBV6-5; D not certain. Germline CDR1 MNHEY, CDR2 SVGAGI. This CDR3 comprises 15 residues. The V gene lost 4 bases and the J gene lost 4 bases, with 11 bases spanning the gap. In DNA form, the CDR3 reads TGTGCCAGCAGTTCCCAGATAGCATATAATTCACCCCTCCACTTT. This translates into CASSSQIAYNSPLHF.

In this sample, this clone turned up once. This chain uses TRBV2 with TRBJ2-7, with D perhaps matching TRBD2 (6 bases). Looked up from germline, CDR1 is SNHLY and CDR2 is FYNNEI. The CDR3 runs 17 residues. V lost 8 bases and J lost 6, with 29 bases in between. The CDR3 DNA sequence: TGTGCCAGCTGTGTAGGAGAGGGGACTCCCACCCCCCTCGAGCAGTACTTC. Its translation is CASCVGEGTPTPLEQYF.

This clone has a count of ten or more. CDR3 in amino acids: CASSPQDNQPQHF. In DNA, the CDR3 is TGTGCCAGCAGCCCACAGGACAATCAGCCCCAGCATTTT. The chain employs TRBV2 and TRBJ1-5, with D possibly matching TRBD1 (5 bases). Germline V gene sequence: CDR1 SNHLY, CDR2 FYNNEI. With 6 bases removed from V and 3 bases from J, the gap between germline ends came to 9 bases. This CDR3 is 13 amino acids long.

The chain joins TRBV27 to TRBJ2-3, with 11 bases identical to TRBD2. The CDR3 runs to 15 residues. CDR1 MNHEY and CDR2 SMNVEV come from the germline V gene (reference sequence). The trim removed 3 bases at V and 5 bases at J, leaving 4 bases unmatched. The CDR3 nucleotides are TGTGCCAGCAGTTTGTCGACTAGCGGGATAGATACGCAGTATTTT. Its translation: CASSLSTSGIDTQYF.

This clone was detected once. The chain combines TRBV2 with TRBJ2-2; D not resolved. Deletions cut 2 bases from V and 10 bases from J, with 8 bases between. Germline CDR1 SNHLY, CDR2 FYNNEI. The CDR3 has 12 residues. As DNA, the CDR3 is TGTGCCAGCAGTGAAACACCGGTGGAGCTGTTTTTT. It codes for CASSETPVELFF.

The V gene is TRBV5-4, the J gene TRBJ2-1, with D perhaps being TRBD1 or TRBD2 (6 bases each). This CDR3 is 14 amino acids long. The germline gives CDR1 SGHNT, CDR2 YYREEE (reference sequence). V lost 2 bases, J lost 6 bases, and 12 bases lay in between. CDR3 nucleotides: TGTGCCAGCAGCTTTGGGGGGCTAGGCAATGAGCAGTTCTTC. This encodes CASSFGGLGNEQFF.

This sequence joins TRBV3-1 (or the pseudogene TRBV3-2) and TRBJ2-3; TRBD2 matches at 7 bases. The trim removed 4 bases at V and 6 bases at J, leaving 19 bases unmatched. The CDR3 runs to 18 residues. In germline, CDR1 is LGHDT, CDR2 YNNKEL (reference sequence). The CDR3 loop reads CASSPLRGSSAAGDTQYF. The CDR3 bases are TGTGCCAGCAGCCCCTTGCGGGGGTCCTCGGCGGCGGGTGATACGCAGTATTTT.

The V and J genes are TRBV28 and TRBJ1-1; D is unresolved. Deletions cut 8 bases from V and 2 bases from J, with 15 bases between. The germline CDR1 and CDR2 sequences are MDHEN and SYDVKM. The CDR3 is made up of 14 amino acids. The DNA for the CDR3 is TGTGCCAGCGAAGGAAGGCCCACTAACACTGAAGCTTTCTTT. Translating gives CASEGRPTNTEAFF.

The chain couples TRBV7-9 to TRBJ2-5, with 11 bases matching TRBD2. The CDR3 length is 16 residues. With 4 bases clipped from V and 1 base from J, the junction kept 5 bases outside the gene matches. Germline V gene lookup returns CDR1 SEHNR and CDR2 FQNEAQ (reference sequence). Here the CDR3 DNA reads TGTGCCAGCAGCTACAGGACTAGCGGGCGCCAAGAGACCCAGTACTTC. This encodes CASSYRTSGRQETQYF.

The chain uses TRBV15 and TRBJ1-1; 7 bases map to TRBD1. CDR3 length: 13 amino acids. V gave up 6 bases and J gave up 7 bases; unmatched junction bases: 8. CDR1 is LNHNV, CDR2 YYDKDF, per germline (reference sequence). The DNA of the CDR3 is TGTGCCACCAGAGGGGGCCAGGGGGTTGAAGCTTTCTTT. This sequence encodes CATRGGQGVEAFF.

This clone was seen a handful of times. This chain joins TRBV11-3 and TRBJ2-3, with a weak D call TRBD2 (6 bases). This CDR3 comprises 15 residues. Germline CDR1 SGHNT, CDR2 YENEEA. The germline V and J ends were trimmed by 5 bases and 2 bases, with 14 bases remaining between them. The DNA for the CDR3 is TGTGCCAGCAGCCCTCGGGGGAAGATCACAGATACGCAGTATTTT. This gives the protein CASSPRGKITDTQYF. Drawing the rest from reference TRBV11-3 and TRBJ2-3, the complete variable domain is EAGVVQSPRYKIIEKKQPVAFWCNPISGHNTLYWYLQNLGQGPELLIRYENEEAVDDSQLPKDRFSAERLKGVDSTLKIQPAELGDSAVYLCASSPRGKITDTQYFGPGTRLTVL.

This clone showed up just once. The CDR3 nucleotides read TGCAGCGTTGACGGAGCGGGTGGGTATGGCTACACCTTC. Translated, it gives CSVDGAGGYGYTF. The V and J genes are TRBV29-1 and TRBJ1-2, with unresolved D. The V end lost 3 bases, the J end lost 5 bases, and 13 bases lay between the germline ends. From germline, CDR1 is SQVTM and CDR2 ANQGSEA. The CDR3 length is 13 residues.

This chain uses TRBV25-1 with TRBJ1-1; D gene ambiguous. This CDR3 is 14 amino acids long. The germline V gene encodes CDR1 MGHDK and CDR2 SYGVNS. V was pared by 3 bases and J by 7 bases, with 15 bases between. CDR3 residues: CASSESSRPGEAFF. The CDR3, as DNA: TGTGCCAGCAGTGAGAGTTCACGGCCGGGTGAAGCTTTCTTT.

The chain employs TRBV5-4 and TRBJ2-1; perhaps TRBD2 as D (6 bases). V was shortened by 3 bases and J by 9 bases, with 19 bases between the two germline ends. This CDR3 comprises 15 residues. Germline V gives CDR1 SGHNT, CDR2 YYREEE (reference sequence). DNA of the CDR3: TGTGCCAGCAGCTGGGGGGACCCCGACCTGAGTGAGCAGTTCTTC. Protein product: CASSWGDPDLSEQFF.